These 31 T cell receptor beta chains were sequenced from one sample in a study of PD-1 blockade in mismatch repair-deficient tumors. Clones were read by immunoSEQ multiplex PCR, and TCRdb kept only the in-frame ones, dropping some. The top ten hold roughly 6% of the sample, which has 55,000 to 85,000 clones, 70% to 80% seen once. The source was peripheral blood, collected 2 weeks after starting pembrolizumab. All receptors derive from an adult with mismatch repair-deficient cancer.

The rearrangement joins TRBV7-2 to TRBJ1-5; D remains unclear. The V gene's germline CDR1 is SGHTA and CDR2 FQGNSA. The V end lost 1 base, the J end lost 7 bases, and 11 bases lay between the germline ends. CDR3 length equals 14 residues. CDR3 sequence reads: CASSLGRVDQPQHF. CDR3 coding DNA: TGTGCCAGCAGCTTAGGGAGGGTGGACCAGCCCCAGCATTTT.

The chain recombines TRBV5-4 with TRBJ2-6, with D uncertain. The CDR3 covers 16 residues. Trimming removed 0 bases at V and 0 bases at J, with 7 bases between. Per germline, CDR1 SGHNT and CDR2 YYREEE (reference sequence). CDR3 coding DNA: TGTGCCAGCAGCTTGGCAGTCCGCTCTGGGGCCAACGTCCTGACTTTC. The encoded protein is CASSLAVRSGANVLTF.

The J gene is TRBJ1-1, the V gene TRBV5-6; TRBD1 aligns across 7 bases. Looked up from germline, CDR1 is SGHDT and CDR2 is YYEEEE. The CDR3 is 13 amino acids. Unmatched junction bases numbered 6, after V lost 0 bases and J lost 10 bases. The CDR3 DNA follows: TGTGCCAGCAGCTTGGACAGGGGAGTTGTAGCTTTCTTT. This sequence encodes CASSLDRGVVAFF.

This clone was found a few times. The gene calls are TRBV5-1 and TRBJ1-1; D remains ambiguous. The V end lost 3 bases, the J end lost 3 bases, and 9 bases lay between the germline ends. CDR3 length: 13 amino acids. CDR1 is SGHRS, CDR2 YFSETQ, per germline. In nucleotides, the CDR3 is TGCGCCAGCAGCTCTGGGGAATACACTGAAGCTTTCTTT. Encoded protein: CASSSGEYTEAFF. The complete variable domain, with remaining parts taken from reference TRBV5-1 and TRBJ1-1, reads KAGVTQTPRYLIKTRGQQVTLSCSPISGHRSVSWYQQTPGQGLQFLFEYFSETQRNKGNFPGRFSGRQFSNSRSEMNVSTLELGDSALYLCASSSGEYTEAFFGQGTRLTVV.

There are a few counts of this clone. J is TRBJ2-2 and V is TRBV13, with D possibly matching TRBD1 (6 bases). The V end was cut by 0 bases, the J end by 7 bases, with 15 bases between. The CDR3 spans 16 residues. The germline CDR1 and CDR2 sequences are PRHDT and FYEKMQ (reference sequence). The CDR3 is CASSLGLQGTGGELFF. CDR3 coding DNA: TGTGCCAGCAGCTTAGGCCTCCAGGGGACGGGCGGGGAGCTGTTTTTT.

This chain uses TRBV10-3 with TRBJ2-7, with 8 positions matching TRBD1. Unmatched junction bases numbered 1, after V lost 0 bases and J lost 6 bases. The CDR3 length is 13 residues. Germline V gene data show CDR1 as ENHRY and CDR2 as SYGVKD. CDR3 in DNA: TGTGCCATCAGTGAGTCGACAGGGGTCGAGCAGTACTTC. Protein product: CAISESTGVEQYF.

The chain employs TRBV5-4 and TRBJ2-7; TRBD1 matches 7 bases. The V gene end was trimmed by 0 bases and the J gene end by 2 bases; junction bases not matched to a gene: 5. Germline V gives CDR1 SGHNT, CDR2 YYREEE (reference sequence). The CDR3 runs to 15 residues. The CDR3 DNA is TGTGCCAGCAGCTTGGTTCCGGGACAGACCTACGAGCAGTACTTC. It encodes CASSLVPGQTYEQYF. The variable domain in full, completed from reference TRBV5-4 and TRBJ2-7, reads ETGVTQSPTHLIKTRGQQVTLRCSSQSGHNTVSWYQQALGQGPQFIFQYYREEENGRGNFPPRFSGLQFPNYSSELNVNALELDDSALYLCASSLVPGQTYEQYFGPGTRLTVT.

V gene TRBV5-1 combines with J gene TRBJ2-7; D gene unclear. The CDR3 length is 14 residues. Germline loops: CDR1 SGHRS, CDR2 YFSETQ. V was shortened by 0 bases and J by 0 bases, with 7 bases between the two germline ends. CDR3 sequence (DNA): TGCGCCAGCAGCTTGGTTGGAAGCTCCTACGAGCAGTACTTC. Protein: CASSLVGSSYEQYF.

This clone was detected a few times. J is TRBJ1-5 and V is TRBV2; D is unresolved. The CDR3 length is 13 residues. Germline V CDR1 and CDR2: SNHLY, FYNNEI. V was clipped by 5 bases and J by 6 bases, with 11 bases between them. Written as DNA, the CDR3 is TGTGCCAGCAGTTCCGTCGGCGGTCAGCCCCAGCATTTT. It yields the protein CASSSVGGQPQHF.

This chain joins TRBV7-9 and TRBJ1-1, with a possible D match to TRBD1 (5 bases). The CDR3 consists of 14 residues. With 5 bases removed from V and 3 bases from J, the gap between germline ends came to 13 bases. Germline V gene sequence: CDR1 SEHNR, CDR2 FQNEAQ (reference sequence). The CDR3 sequence is CASSPVGGDTEAFF. In DNA form, the CDR3 reads TGTGCCAGCAGCCCAGTGGGGGGAGACACTGAAGCTTTCTTT.

The chain employs TRBV19 and TRBJ2-1; 8 nucleotides align to TRBD1. J was trimmed by 7 bases and V by 3 bases; bases with no gene match: 8. Per germline, CDR1 LNHDA and CDR2 SQIVND (reference sequence). The CDR3 has 15 residues. In DNA form, the CDR3 reads TGTGCCAGTAGTATTAACCCCAGGACAGGGAATGAGCAGTTCTTC. As protein: CASSINPRTGNEQFF.

The rearrangement links TRBV7-6 to TRBJ2-1, with TRBD2 identical over 11 bases. V trimming: 1 base; J trimming: 6 bases; junction bases outside the gene matches: 2. This CDR3 contains 15 residues. Germline assignment: CDR1 SGHVS and CDR2 FNYEAQ. The CDR3 is CASSLGTSGFNEQFF. CDR3 DNA: TGTGCCAGCAGCTTAGGGACTAGCGGGTTCAATGAGCAGTTCTTC.

This rearrangement joins TRBV7-3 to TRBJ2-3; the match to TRBD2 covers 16 bases. From germline, CDR1 is SGHTA and CDR2 FQGTGA. The CDR3 consists of 20 residues. J lost 6 bases, V lost 5 bases, and 17 bases had no gene match. This CDR3 reads CASSATPSGTSGRARDTQYF. Written as DNA, the CDR3 is TGTGCCAGCAGCGCGACCCCCTCCGGGACTAGCGGGAGGGCTAGGGATACGCAGTATTTT.

The rearrangement uses TRBV29-1 and TRBJ1-3; D remains unclear. Per germline, CDR1 SQVTM and CDR2 ANQGSEA. The germline V and J ends were trimmed by 6 bases and 4 bases, with 13 bases remaining between them. The CDR3 extends over 13 amino acids. CDR3 DNA: TGCAGCGTCACATATATGGGGGGAAACACCATATATTTT. As protein: CSVTYMGGNTIYF. The full variable domain, rest sourced from reference TRBV29-1 and TRBJ1-3, is SAVISQKPSRDICQRGTSLTIQCQVDSQVTMMFWYRQQPGQSLTLIATANQGSEATYESGFVIDKFPISRPNLTFSTLTVSNMSPEDSSIYLCSVTYMGGNTIYFGEGSWLTVV.

This chain connects TRBV27 to TRBJ2-5, with D unclear. This CDR3 contains 15 residues. Trimming took 3 bases from V and 2 from J, leaving 13 bases between them. Germline loops: CDR1 MNHEY, CDR2 SMNVEV (reference sequence). Here the CDR3 DNA reads TGTGCCAGCAGTTTGTCGTGGGCAACTCAAGAGACCCAGTACTTC. Amino acid sequence: CASSLSWATQETQYF.

The chain carries TRBV6-6 and TRBJ2-7; the D gene is possibly TRBD2 (6 bases). The ends were cut back, 2 bases at V and 0 bases at J, with 8 bases in the middle. The germline CDR1 and CDR2 sequences are MNHNY and SVGAGI (reference sequence). The CDR3 has 14 residues. CDR3: CASSYTSNSYEQYF. The CDR3 DNA sequence: TGTGCCAGCAGTTACACTAGCAACTCCTACGAGCAGTACTTC.

This clone appeared a few times. V is TRBV27 and J is TRBJ2-3; 7 bases are shared with TRBD2. After removal of 1 base from V and 2 bases from J, the junction contained 9 bases not matched to a gene. The CDR3 runs to 17 residues. Germline V gene data show CDR1 as MNHEY and CDR2 as SMNVEV (reference sequence). CDR3 sequence: CASSLYVASGATDTQYF. The CDR3 nucleotides read TGTGCCAGCAGTTTATACGTGGCTAGCGGAGCCACAGATACGCAGTATTTT.

With regard to this clone: Relative to the germline gene, one junction end is altered; a read error may explain this. CDR3 nucleotide sequence: TGTGCCAGCAGCTTGTGGCAGGGTGACTTTTTCTCTGGGGCCAATGTCCTGACTTTC. This codes for CASSLWQGDFFSGANVLTF. The chain uses TRBV5-4 and TRBJ2-6, with D perhaps TRBD1 (5 bases). Germline values: CDR1 SGHNT, CDR2 YYREEE (reference sequence). This CDR3 has 19 amino acids.

This CDR3 is CASSSKTGQTLSNQPQHF. CDR3 sequence (DNA): TGTGCCAGCAGCTCGAAAACGGGACAGACCCTTAGCAATCAGCCCCAGCATTTT. The chain joins TRBV7-9 to TRBJ1-5, with 7 bases identical to TRBD1. In germline, CDR1 is SEHNR, CDR2 FQNEAQ (reference sequence). The CDR3 length is 18 residues. J lost 0 bases, V lost 4 bases, and 12 bases had no gene match.

The chain has TRBV30 and TRBJ1-1, with 7 nucleotides matching TRBD1. The CDR3 loop spans 12 amino acids. Unmatched junction bases numbered 9, after V lost 8 bases and J lost 6 bases. Germline CDR1 GTSNPN, CDR2 SVGIG (reference sequence). This chain's CDR3 is CAHVTGPAEAFF. DNA of the CDR3: TGTGCCCACGTGACAGGGCCCGCTGAAGCTTTCTTT.

This clone has a handful of counts. The V call is TRBV5-4, the J call TRBJ2-3; 9 bases line up with TRBD2. The CDR3 extends over 18 amino acids. CDR1 and CDR2 (germline): SGHNT, YYREEE (reference sequence). The V and J ends lost 4 bases and 0 bases, in that order; junction bases with no gene match: 12. CDR3 in amino acids: CASSPLAGGTSSTDTQYF. CDR3 bases: TGTGCCAGCAGCCCCCTCGCGGGAGGGACTTCTAGCACAGATACGCAGTATTTT. Full variable domain (missing parts from reference TRBV5-4 and TRBJ2-3): ETGVTQSPTHLIKTRGQQVTLRCSSQSGHNTVSWYQQALGQGPQFIFQYYREEENGRGNFPPRFSGLQFPNYSSELNVNALELDDSALYLCASSPLAGGTSSTDTQYFGPGTRLTVL.

The rearrangement joins TRBV5-6 to TRBJ2-7; 8 nucleotides line up with TRBD2. Germline-derived CDR1 and CDR2 are SGHDT and YYEEEE. The ends lost 1 base at V and 5 bases at J; junction bases unmatched: 8. The CDR3 totals 15 residues. This CDR3 reads CASSLWAREVDEQYF. CDR3 DNA: TGTGCCAGCAGCTTGTGGGCGCGGGAGGTGGACGAGCAGTACTTC.

The chain couples TRBV7-3 to TRBJ1-1; D gene uncertain. CDR1 is SGHTA and CDR2 is FQGTGA in the germline V gene. Deletions cut 1 base from V and 1 base from J, with 7 bases between. The CDR3 has 14 residues. Here the CDR3 reads CASSLNPGNTEAFF. The CDR3 DNA reads as TGTGCCAGCAGCTTAAACCCAGGGAACACTGAAGCTTTCTTT.

CDR3 nucleotide sequence: TGTGCCAGCAGTGAAGGGGACCGTACCTTCGACTACGAGCAGTACTTC. Amino acids: CASSEGDRTFDYEQYF. The chain has TRBV6-1 and TRBJ2-7; the D call may be TRBD1 or TRBD2 (5 bases each). The ends were cut back, 1 base at V and 3 bases at J, with 16 bases in the middle. The CDR3 has 16 residues. Per germline, CDR1 MNHNS and CDR2 SASEGT.

The V call is TRBV30, the J call TRBJ1-3; 7 nucleotides line up with TRBD1. The V and J ends lost 5 bases and 4 bases, in that order; junction bases with no gene match: 2. Germline loops: CDR1 GTSNPN, CDR2 SVGIG (reference sequence). The CDR3 runs to 12 residues. The CDR3 reads CAWSTGGNTIYF. The CDR3 DNA reads as TGTGCCTGGTCGACAGGGGGAAACACCATATATTTT. Looking up the rest from reference TRBV30 and TRBJ1-3 gives the full variable domain: SQTIHQWPATLVQPVGSPLSLECTVEGTSNPNLYWYRQAAGRGLQLLFYSVGIGQISSEVPQNLSASRPQDRQFILSSKKLLLSDSGFYLCAWSTGGNTIYFGEGSWLTVV.

The J gene is TRBJ2-1, the V gene TRBV28; D might be TRBD2 (5 bases). The CDR3 extends over 16 amino acids. Deletions cut 7 bases from V and 0 bases from J, with 16 bases between. The germline V gene has CDR1 MDHEN and CDR2 SYDVKM. The CDR3 coding sequence is TGTGCCAGCAACCGATTCACAACTAGCTCCTACAATGAGCAGTTCTTC. Translating it yields CASNRFTTSSYNEQFF.

The V call is TRBV6-5, the J call TRBJ2-7; D perhaps matches TRBD1 (5 bases). Germline-derived CDR1 and CDR2 are MNHEY and SVGAGI. The CDR3 has 14 residues. The germline V and J ends were trimmed by 3 bases and 6 bases, with 15 bases remaining between them. The CDR3 sequence: CASSYTAGHREQYF. The CDR3 bases are TGTGCCAGCAGTTATACGGCAGGGCATCGCGAGCAGTACTTC.

The rearrangement links TRBV10-3 to TRBJ2-7, with 10 bases that match TRBD2. Trimming at V came to 7 bases and at J to 3 bases, leaving 9 bases not matched to a gene. Germline V CDR1 and CDR2: ENHRY, SYGVKD. The CDR3 runs 15 residues. In DNA, the CDR3 is TGTGCCATCAATAATCCTAGCGGGAGTCACTACGAGCAGTACTTC. It translates to CAINNPSGSHYEQYF.

V usage is TRBV9 and J usage is TRBJ1-1; 7 nucleotides align to TRBD1. The CDR3 loop spans 17 amino acids. V was clipped by 0 bases and J by 1 base; unmatched bases: 9. Germline CDR1 is SGDLS and CDR2 is YYNGEE. In nucleotides, the CDR3 is TGTGCCAGCAGCGTAGACCGTACGGCAGGGGGGAACACTGAAGCTTTCTTT. This codes for CASSVDRTAGGNTEAFF.

The chain uses TRBV9 and TRBJ1-4; 7 positions match TRBD1. This CDR3 is built from 15 residues. The V and J ends lost 0 bases and 6 bases, in that order; junction bases with no gene match: 5. Germline assignment: CDR1 SGDLS and CDR2 YYNGEE. The CDR3 DNA reads TGTGCCAGCAGCGTAGGAGGGGGCGAGGATGAAAAACTGTTTTTT. Translating gives CASSVGGGEDEKLFF.

The rearrangement links TRBV7-8 to TRBJ2-2; no reliable D call. Per the germline V gene, CDR1 is SGHVS and CDR2 is FQNEAQ. The CDR3 has 14 amino acids. V was cut by 5 bases and J by 0 bases, with 7 bases left in between. CDR3 DNA: TGTGCCAGCAGCCTAGGGTCGAACACCGGGGAGCTGTTTTTT. Its protein is CASSLGSNTGELFF.